A single sample gave rise to the 6 T cell receptor beta chains below, sequenced in a study of T cell repertoires in cytomegalovirus infection. TCRdb reprocessed the reads with MiXCR, giving one entry per CDR3 protein. This table has some 400,000 distinct CDR3 sequences, approximately 31% appearing once. The specimen sequenced was PBMCs. Receptors were obtained from a human donor in good health (CMV status not recorded). Some clones in this sample may be carry-over from other donors' samples.

In its sample, this clonotype was seen many times. The CDR3 DNA reads TGTGCCAGCAGCTGGGACAGTGGCTATGGCTACACCTTC. Its translation: CASSWDSGYGYTF. The genes are TRBV7-6 and TRBJ1-2, with TRBD1 identical over 7 bases. The germline CDR1 and CDR2 sequences are SGHVS and FNYEAQ. The trim removed 4 bases at V and 4 bases at J, leaving 3 bases unmatched. CDR3 size: 13 residues.

The table lists this clonotype with a few counts. The V and J genes are TRBV11-2 and TRBJ2-3, with D unresolved. The CDR3 is made up of 18 amino acids. The germline V and J ends were trimmed by 5 bases and 0 bases, with 21 bases remaining between them. Germline V lookup: CDR1 SGHAT, CDR2 FQNNGV. CDR3 in DNA: TGTGCCAGCAGCCCCCACGGACGGAAAAACTCTAGCACAGATACGCAGTATTTT. Its protein is CASSPHGRKNSSTDTQYF.

This clonotype showed up many times. V is TRBV7-2 and J is TRBJ2-7; 10 bases are shared with TRBD1. V was pared by 5 bases and J by 3 bases, with 4 bases of the junction left unmatched. Germline CDR1 reads SGHTA; CDR2 reads FQGNSA. This CDR3 has 14 amino acids. CDR3 sequence: CASSMDRGIYEQYF. CDR3 DNA sequence: TGTGCCAGCAGCATGGACAGGGGGATCTACGAGCAGTACTTC.

The rearrangement joins TRBV19 to TRBJ1-4, with no clear D. V dropped 7 bases and J dropped 4 bases, with 13 bases sitting between them. The CDR3 loop spans 14 amino acids. Germline V gene lookup returns CDR1 LNHDA and CDR2 SQIVND (reference sequence). The CDR3 DNA reads as TGTGCCAGTACAGACACAACGATTAATGAAAAACTGTTTTTT. This codes for CASTDTTINEKLFF.

In its sample, this clonotype was seen a few times. CDR3 nucleotide sequence: TGTGCCAGCAGTCCCAAACCCGCCCTCCCAGGCTACACCTTC. It codes for CASSPKPALPGYTF. The V gene is TRBV12-3 or TRBV12-4, the J gene TRBJ1-2; D not certain. This CDR3 has 14 amino acids. The V end was cut by 5 bases, the J end by 8 bases, with 18 bases between.

On this clonotype: This may be a read error, as it is one base from a much larger clone. The genes are TRBV7-2 and TRBJ1-1; D remains unclear. Germline V gives CDR1 SGHTA, CDR2 FQGNSA. Trimming cost V 7 bases and J 3 bases, with 18 bases left between them. The length of the CDR3 is 15 residues. CDR3 sequence reads: CASNLPSGRYTEAFF. CDR3 DNA sequence: TGTGCCAGCAACTTGCCCTCAGGCAGGTACACTGAAGCTTTCTTT.